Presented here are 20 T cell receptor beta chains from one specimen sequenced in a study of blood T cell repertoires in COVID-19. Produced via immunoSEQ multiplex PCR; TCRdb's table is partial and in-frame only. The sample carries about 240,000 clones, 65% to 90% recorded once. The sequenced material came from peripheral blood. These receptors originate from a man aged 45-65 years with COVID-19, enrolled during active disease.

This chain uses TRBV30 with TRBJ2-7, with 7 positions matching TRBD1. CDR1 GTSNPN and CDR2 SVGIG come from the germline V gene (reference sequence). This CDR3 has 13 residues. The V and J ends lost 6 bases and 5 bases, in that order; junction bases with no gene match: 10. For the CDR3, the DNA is TGTGCCTGCATACAGGGGACCGGGCACGAGCAGTACTTC. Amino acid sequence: CACIQGTGHEQYF.

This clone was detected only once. The CDR3 sequence: CASSLRAGDTEAFF. The CDR3, as DNA: TGTGCCAGCAGCTTACGGGCGGGGGACACTGAAGCTTTCTTT. The chain employs TRBV7-9 and TRBJ1-1; D is possibly TRBD1 (5 bases). The CDR3 covers 14 residues. V was shortened by 2 bases and J by 3 bases, with 10 bases between the two germline ends. CDR1 is SEHNR and CDR2 is FQNEAQ in the germline V gene (reference sequence).

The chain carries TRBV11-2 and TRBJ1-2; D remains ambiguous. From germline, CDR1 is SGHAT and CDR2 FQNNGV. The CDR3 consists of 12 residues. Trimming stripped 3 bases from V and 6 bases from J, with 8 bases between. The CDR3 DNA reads TGTGCCAGCAGCTTGCCGGGAAATGGCTACACCTTC. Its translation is CASSLPGNGYTF.

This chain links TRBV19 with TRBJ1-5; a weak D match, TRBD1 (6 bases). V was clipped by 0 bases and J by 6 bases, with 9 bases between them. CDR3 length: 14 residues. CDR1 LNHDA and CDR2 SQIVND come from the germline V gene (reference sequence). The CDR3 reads CASSIDRDIQPQHF. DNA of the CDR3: TGTGCCAGTAGTATAGATCGGGACATTCAGCCCCAGCATTTT.

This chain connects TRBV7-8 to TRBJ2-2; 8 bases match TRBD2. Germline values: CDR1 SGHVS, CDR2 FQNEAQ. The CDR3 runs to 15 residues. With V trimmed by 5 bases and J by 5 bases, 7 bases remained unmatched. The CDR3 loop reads CASSPGGGGTGELFF. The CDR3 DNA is TGTGCCAGCAGCCCCGGGGGGGGCGGAACCGGGGAGCTGTTTTTT.

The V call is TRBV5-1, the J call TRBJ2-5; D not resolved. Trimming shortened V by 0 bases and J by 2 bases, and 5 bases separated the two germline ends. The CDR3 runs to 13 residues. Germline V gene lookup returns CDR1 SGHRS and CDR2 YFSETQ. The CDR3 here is CASSLDRQETQYF. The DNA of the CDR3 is TGCGCCAGCAGCTTGGACAGACAAGAGACCCAGTACTTC.

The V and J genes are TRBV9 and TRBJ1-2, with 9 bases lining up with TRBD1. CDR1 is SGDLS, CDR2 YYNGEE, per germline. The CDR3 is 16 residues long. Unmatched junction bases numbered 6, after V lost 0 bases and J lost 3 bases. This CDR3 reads CASSVGGTGIYYGYTF. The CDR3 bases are TGTGCCAGCAGCGTAGGAGGGACAGGGATTTACTATGGCTACACCTTC.

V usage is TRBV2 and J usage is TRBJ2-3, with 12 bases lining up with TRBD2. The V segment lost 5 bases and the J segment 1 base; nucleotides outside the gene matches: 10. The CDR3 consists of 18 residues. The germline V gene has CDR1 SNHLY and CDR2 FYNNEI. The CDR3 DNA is TGTGCCAGCAGTCGACTAGCGGGGGCCCTGACTGGCACAGATACGCAGTATTTT. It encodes CASSRLAGALTGTDTQYF.

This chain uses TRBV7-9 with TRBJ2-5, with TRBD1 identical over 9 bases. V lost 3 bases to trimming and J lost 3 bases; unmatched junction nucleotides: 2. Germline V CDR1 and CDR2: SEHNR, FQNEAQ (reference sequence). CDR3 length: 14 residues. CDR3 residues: CASSFGTGKETQYF. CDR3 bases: TGTGCCAGCAGCTTTGGGACAGGGAAAGAGACCCAGTACTTC.

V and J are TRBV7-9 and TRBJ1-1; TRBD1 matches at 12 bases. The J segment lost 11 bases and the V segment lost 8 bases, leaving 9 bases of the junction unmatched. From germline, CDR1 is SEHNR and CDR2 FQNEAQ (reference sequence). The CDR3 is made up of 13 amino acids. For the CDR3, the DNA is TGTGCCAGCGCCGGGACAGGGGGCTTTAGGGCTTTCTTT. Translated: CASAGTGGFRAFF.

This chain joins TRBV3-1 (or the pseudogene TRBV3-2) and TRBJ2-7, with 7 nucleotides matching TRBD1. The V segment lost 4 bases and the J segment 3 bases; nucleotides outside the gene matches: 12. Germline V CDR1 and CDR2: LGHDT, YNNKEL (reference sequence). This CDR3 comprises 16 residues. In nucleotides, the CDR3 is TGTGCCAGCAGCCCGCCAGGGAAAGGGGGCTTCTACGAGCAGTACTTC. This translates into CASSPPGKGGFYEQYF.

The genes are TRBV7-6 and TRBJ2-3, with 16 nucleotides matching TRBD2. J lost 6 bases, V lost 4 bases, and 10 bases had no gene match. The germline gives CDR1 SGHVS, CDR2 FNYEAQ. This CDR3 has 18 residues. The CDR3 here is CASSSGLAGGPGGDTQYF. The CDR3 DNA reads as TGTGCCAGCAGCTCGGGACTAGCGGGGGGGCCGGGGGGCGATACGCAGTATTTT.

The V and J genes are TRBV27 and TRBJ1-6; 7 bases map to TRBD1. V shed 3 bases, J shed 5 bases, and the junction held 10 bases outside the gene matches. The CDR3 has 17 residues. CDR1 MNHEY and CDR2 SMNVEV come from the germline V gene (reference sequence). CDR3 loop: CASSFYYRGGNNSPLHF. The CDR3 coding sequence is TGTGCCAGCAGTTTCTACTACAGGGGTGGGAATAATTCACCCCTCCACTTT.

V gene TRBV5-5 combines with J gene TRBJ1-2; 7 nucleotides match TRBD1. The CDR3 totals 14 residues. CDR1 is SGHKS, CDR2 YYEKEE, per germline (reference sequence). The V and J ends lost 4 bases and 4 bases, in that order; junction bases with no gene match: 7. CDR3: CASSRRRDSYGYTF. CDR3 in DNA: TGTGCCAGCAGCCGGCGTCGGGACAGCTATGGCTACACCTTC. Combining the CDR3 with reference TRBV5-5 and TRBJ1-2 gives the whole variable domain DAGVTQSPTHLIKTRGQQVTLRCSPISGHKSVSWYQQVLGQGPQFIFQYYEKEERGRGNFPDRFSARQFPNYSSELNVNALLLGDSALYLCASSRRRDSYGYTFGSGTRLTVV.

The CDR3 is CSASIQGANYGYTF. Written as DNA, the CDR3 is TGCAGTGCTAGTATCCAGGGGGCAAACTATGGCTACACCTTC. The rearrangement links TRBV20-1 to TRBJ1-2; 8 bases match TRBD1. Germline V gene lookup returns CDR1 DFQATT and CDR2 SNEGSKA (reference sequence). The CDR3 has 14 amino acids. The V gene end was trimmed by 3 bases and the J gene end by 2 bases; junction bases not matched to a gene: 5.

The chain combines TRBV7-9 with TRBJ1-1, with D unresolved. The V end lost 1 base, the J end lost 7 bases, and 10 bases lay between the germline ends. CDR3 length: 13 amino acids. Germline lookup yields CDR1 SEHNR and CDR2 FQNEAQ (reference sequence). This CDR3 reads CASSLGVTGEAFF. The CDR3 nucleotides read TGTGCCAGCAGCTTAGGGGTTACGGGTGAAGCTTTCTTT.

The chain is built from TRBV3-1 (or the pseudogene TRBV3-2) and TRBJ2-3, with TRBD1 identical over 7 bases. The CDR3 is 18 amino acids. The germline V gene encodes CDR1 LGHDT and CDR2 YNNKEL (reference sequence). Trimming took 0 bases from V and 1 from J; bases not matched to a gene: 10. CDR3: CASSQDVVKGTGTDTQYF. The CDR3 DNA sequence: TGTGCCAGCAGCCAAGATGTGGTTAAGGGGACAGGCACAGATACGCAGTATTTT.

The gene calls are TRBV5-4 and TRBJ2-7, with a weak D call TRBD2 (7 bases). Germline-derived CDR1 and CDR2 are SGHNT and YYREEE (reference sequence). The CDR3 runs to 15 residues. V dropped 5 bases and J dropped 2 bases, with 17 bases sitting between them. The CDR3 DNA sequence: TGTGCCAGCAGGCCGGCGGGGGCAGGGACCTACGAGCAGTACTTC. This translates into CASRPAGAGTYEQYF.

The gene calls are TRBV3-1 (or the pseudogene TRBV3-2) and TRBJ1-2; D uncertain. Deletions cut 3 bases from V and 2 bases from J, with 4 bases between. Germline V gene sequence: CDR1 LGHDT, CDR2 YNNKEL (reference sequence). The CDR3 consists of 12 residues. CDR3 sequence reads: CASSHRNYGYTF. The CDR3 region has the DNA TGTGCCAGCAGCCACAGGAACTATGGCTACACCTTC.

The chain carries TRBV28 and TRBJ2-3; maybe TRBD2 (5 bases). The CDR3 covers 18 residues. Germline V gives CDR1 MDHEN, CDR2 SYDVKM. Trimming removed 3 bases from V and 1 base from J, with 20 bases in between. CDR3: CASSFPPPSRGGTDTQYF. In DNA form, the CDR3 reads TGTGCCAGCAGTTTCCCTCCACCGAGTCGGGGAGGCACAGATACGCAGTATTTT.